This T cell receptor beta chain was documented in a study of CD8+ T cells in alopecia areata (dated by TCRdb to the late 2010s). About the study as a whole: High-throughput TCRbeta sequencing was used to examine T cell clonal expansion in alopecia areata in both the C3H/HeJ mouse model and human patients. Scalp tissue and sorted CD4+ and CD8+ peripheral blood T cells from patchy and totalis/universalis alopecia areata patients and from healthy controls were covered by human TCRbeta sequencing. Scalp clonality was compared among normal scalp (n=4), patchy alopecia areata scalp (n=8), and alopecia totalis/universalis scalp (n=8). The RNA source kit depended on sample type: the PAXgene miRNA kit for fixed scalp, the miRNeasy kit for PBMCs, and the RNeasy kit for mouse skin. TCRbeta CDR3 regions were amplified by immunoSEQ multiplex PCR using 35 Vbeta forward and 13 Jbeta reverse primers. The paper as a whole reports these results and caveats: Scalp TCR repertoire analysis is complicated because resident alphabeta T cells in normal human skin are also sequenced, whereas mouse skin is dominated by gammadelta T cells. Compared with mice, TCR sequences shared between patients were less clear, possibly partly because of HLA diversity across the patient population. Compared with normal scalp, lesional scalp, particularly in alopecia totalis/universalis, had higher clonality and more expanded CD8+ clones, which suggests antigenic drive.

After PBMCs were isolated by density centrifugation and stained for CD3, CD4 and CD8, a FACSAria was used to sort CD4+ and CD8+ T cells. Scalp biopsies and blood samples were obtained from unaffected controls. Including cysteine and phenylalanine, the CDR3 has 16 amino acids. Just the 48-base CDR3 DNA is kept, in frame starting at base 1. The V end loses 0 bases and the J end loses 7 bases, and a stretch of 13 bases separates them. From the germline V gene, CDR1 is SGHTA and CDR2 is FQGNSA. The receptor library was made with the immunoSEQ multiplex PCR assay. RNA was extracted from all samples and reverse transcribed into cDNA as template for TCR sequencing. First-strand cDNA was synthesized using SuperScript III with a 2:1 mix of oligo-dT and random hexamers. A synthetic immune receptor repertoire was used to assess amplification bias, and residual bias was removed computationally. Processing in the source paper ran as follows. Raw reads were preprocessed to remove errors, and CDR3 was defined by IMGT conventions from the conserved cysteine to phenylalanine. Clonality was computed by normalizing Shannon entropy by log2 of the number of productive unique TCRs and subtracting the result from 1. Whether each scalp clone was CD4 or CD8 was inferred by checking scalp TCRbeta sequences against the CD4 and CD8 repertoires from sorted blood. In its TCRdb copy, this immuneACCESS table keeps in-frame sequences only and misses some clones. Where compared with another copy, unresolved V genes explain less than half of these, and the others have no known cause. The V and J calls and clone size were taken over from that table, and D and trimming were inferred from the DNA. The sample table records more than 95,000 clones; over 60% of these occur just once. About 3% of the sample is taken by the ten largest.

Notes on this clone: The specificity of this receptor is unknown. No much larger clonotype is one base removed from it; base qualities were not supplied.

Sequenced sample: CD4+ T cells sorted from blood. The rearranged segments are TRBV7-2 and TRBJ1-6, with a weak D call of TRBD1 (6 bases match). The sequence was obtained from a human donor in good health. The CDR3 amino acid sequence is: CASSLAGGRSNSPLHF. The DNA reads TGTGCCAGCAGCTTAGCAGGGGGACGTAGCAATTCACCCCTCCACTTT.